A selection of T cell receptor beta chains follows, all from one sample in a study of control samples from healthy donors and cancer patients. TCRdb's copy holds only in-frame clones and misses some; the assay was immunoSEQ multiplex PCR. The sample includes some 150,000 clones, about 90% seen only once; the top ten take 5.5% to 9%. Specimen: blood. These receptors were collected from a man in his late teens or twenties in good health. The CDR3 runs from the conserved cysteine through the conserved F or W. The D gene is left open where the match is weak. For some rows the clone size is stated as once, few or many, or as a class when expanded; others skip it.

V: TRBV7-9; D: TRBD1; J: TRBJ1-6; size: -; DNA: TGTGCCAGCAGCTTAACAGGGGACAATTCACCCCTCCACTTT; CDR3: CASSLTGDNSPLHF
V: TRBV5-1; D: TRBD2; J: TRBJ2-5; size: -; DNA: TGCGCCAGCAGCTGGGGGAGGAGCGGGGTGGAGACCCAGTACTTC; CDR3: CASSWGRSGVETQYF
V: TRBV29-1; D: TRBD2; J: TRBJ2-1; size: -; DNA: TGCAGCGTTGGTGGGTCTAGCGGGGATATTCTTGAGCAGTTCTTC; CDR3: CSVGGSSGDILEQFF
V: TRBV7-8; D: TRBD1; J: TRBJ1-2; size: -; DNA: TGTGCCAGCAGCCCCTGGGACAGGGCCTATGGCTACACCTTC; CDR3: CASSPWDRAYGYTF
V: TRBV10-3; D: -; J: TRBJ1-1; size: -; DNA: TGTGCCATCAGCGACAGGCCGAACACTGAAGCTTTCTTT; CDR3: CAISDRPNTEAFF
V: TRBV9; D: -; J: TRBJ1-2; size: once; DNA: TGTGCCAGCAGCGCCGTAGGGGTTGATGGCTACACCTTC; CDR3: CASSAVGVDGYTF
V: TRBV18; D: -; J: TRBJ2-1; size: -; DNA: TGTGCCAGCTCACCAGGGGAGGACTCCTACAATGAGCAGTTCTTC; CDR3: CASSPGEDSYNEQFF
V: TRBV23-1; D: -; J: TRBJ2-7; size: -; DNA: TGCGCCAGCAGTCACCAACTAATTCAAGAGCAGTACTTC; CDR3: CASSHQLIQEQYF
V: TRBV28; D: -; J: TRBJ1-5; size: -; DNA: TGTGCCAGCAGTTTTTCTAGCGGGGGGAGCAATCAGCCCCAGCATTTT; CDR3: CASSFSSGGSNQPQHF
V: TRBV7-6; D: TRBD1; J: TRBJ2-7; size: few; DNA: TGTGCCAGCAGCTCAACCGGGACAGGGACCCACGAGCAGTACTTC; CDR3: CASSSTGTGTHEQYF
V: TRBV30; D: -; J: TRBJ1-6; size: -; DNA: TGTGCCTGGCGTCAGGCGGCAGGGGCGAAATCACCCCTCCACTTT; CDR3: CAWRQAAGAKSPLHF
V: TRBV18; D: -; J: TRBJ1-1; size: -; DNA: TGTGCCAGCTCACCACCGGGTGGGGCCGAAGCTTTCTTT; CDR3: CASSPPGGAEAFF
V: TRBV7-2; D: -; J: TRBJ1-5; size: -; DNA: TGTGCCAGCAGCTTAGACAAGGCAGTTCAGCCCCAGCATTTT; CDR3: CASSLDKAVQPQHF
V: TRBV6-2/TRBV6-3; D: TRBD2; J: TRBJ2-5; size: -; DNA: TGTGCCAGCAGTCCGCACAGGGCGGGGGGTCAAGAGACCCAGTACTTC; CDR3: CASSPHRAGGQETQYF
V: TRBV7-6; D: -; J: TRBJ1-2; size: -; DNA: TGTGCCAGCAGCCCGAAGGTAGCTAACTATGGCTACACCTTC; CDR3: CASSPKVANYGYTF
V: TRBV21-1; D: -; J: TRBJ2-3; size: -; DNA: TGTGCCAGGGAGACAGGGGTGAGCACAGATACGCAGTATTTT; CDR3: CARETGVSTDTQYF
V: TRBV28; D: -; J: TRBJ1-1; size: -; DNA: TGTGCCAGCAGTTATTTACAGTTCGAAGCTTTCTTT; CDR3: CASSYLQFEAFF
V: TRBV9; D: -; J: TRBJ2-5; size: -; DNA: TGTGCCAGCAGCGCGATTCGTGGGACACAAGAGACCCAGTACTTC; CDR3: CASSAIRGTQETQYF
V: TRBV12-3/TRBV12-4; D: TRBD1; J: TRBJ2-7; size: -; DNA: TGTGCCAGCAGCAAAGGGACAGGCGAGCAGTACTTC; CDR3: CASSKGTGEQYF
V: TRBV5-4; D: -; J: TRBJ1-2; size: -; DNA: TGTGCCATGCATCTATGGAGCCTCTATGGCTACACCTTC; CDR3: CAMHLWSLYGYTF
V: TRBV12-3/TRBV12-4; D: -; J: TRBJ1-1; size: -; DNA: TGTGCCAGCAGCCGACAGACCGGGAGAGCTTTCTTT; CDR3: CASSRQTGRAFF
V: TRBV6-5; D: -; J: TRBJ1-2; size: -; DNA: TGTGCCAGCAGCCGGGCCCCTAACTATGGCTACACCTTC; CDR3: CASSRAPNYGYTF
V: TRBV7-8; D: -; J: TRBJ2-7; size: -; DNA: TGTGCCAGCAGCTTATTCCGGGATCCTCTCTACGAGCAGTACTTC; CDR3: CASSLFRDPLYEQYF
V: TRBV7-3; D: -; J: TRBJ2-7; size: -; DNA: TGTGCCAGCAGCTCCCGGGACTCCTTCTACGAGCAGTACTTC; CDR3: CASSSRDSFYEQYF
V: TRBV7-9; D: -; J: TRBJ2-7; size: -; DNA: TGTGCCAGCAGCAAAACGGGACTCCGGGGTCGGGGCTACGAGCAGTACTTC; CDR3: CASSKTGLRGRGYEQYF
V: TRBV10-3; D: TRBD1; J: TRBJ1-2; size: -; DNA: TGTGCCATCAGTCCAGGGGGCTATGGCTACACCTTC; CDR3: CAISPGGYGYTF
V: TRBV6-5; D: -; J: TRBJ2-7; size: once; DNA: TGTGCCAGCAGTTATGGGGGTCGCTCCTACGAGCAGTACTTC; CDR3: CASSYGGRSYEQYF
V: TRBV5-4; D: -; J: TRBJ1-6; size: -; DNA: TGTGCCAGCAGCTTTGGGGGGGTTAATTCACCCCTCCACTTT; CDR3: CASSFGGVNSPLHF
V: TRBV6-6; D: -; J: TRBJ1-5; size: -; DNA: TGTGCCAGCAGTCCAGCCTCGACAGGTTGGAATCAGCCCCAGCATTTT; CDR3: CASSPASTGWNQPQHF
V: TRBV5-4; D: TRBD2; J: TRBJ2-7; size: -; DNA: TGTGCCAGCAGCTTGTCTGCGGGGGTTTCCGAGCAGTACTTC; CDR3: CASSLSAGVSEQYF